This T cell receptor beta chain was profiled in a study of beta chain features in type 1 diabetes. Worth noting for this clone: The target antigen is unknown.

This CDR3 has 11 residues. The germline V gene has CDR1 DFQATT and CDR2 SNEGSKA (reference sequence). Trimming at V came to 2 bases and at J to 8 bases, leaving 1 base not matched to a gene. Findings of the study overall: TCRB CDR3 length was moderately but significantly reduced in all four CD4+ subsets of Type 1 diabetes patients.

The sequenced template was cDNA made from the entire isolated RNA. For naive, central memory and regulatory T cell samples, reads averaged about 3.5 million. The protocol was immunoSEQ multiplex PCR, while the TCRdb copy is restricted to in-frame clones and leaves out a portion. The sample has about 340,000 clones, roughly 13% seen once; the top ten hold about 0.015%. Sequenced: naive CD4+ T cells from blood. This TCR came from a woman aged 18 to 35 with type 1 diabetes. J is TRBJ1-1 and V is TRBV20-1; 8 bases are shared with TRBD1. CDR3: CSARRQGEAFF. Written as DNA, the CDR3 is TGCAGTGCTAGAAGACAGGGGGAAGCTTTCTTT.